The TCR beta chain under discussion was sequenced for a study of metastatic and nonmetastatic thyroid tumors. With MiXCR, TCRdb reprocessed the PCR reads. The repertoire holds fewer than 15,000 clones, roughly 20% seen once, with more than 13% in the top ten. This CDR3 contains 15 residues. Germline CDR1 MNHEY, CDR2 SMNVEV (reference sequence). The junction had 11 bases not matched to a gene; V was cut back by 6 bases and J by 4 bases. Prior to thyroid surgery, none of the patients had received any treatment. Sequenced sample: adjacent normal tissue. The TCR comes from a female donor with papillary thyroid cancer or a benign thyroid nodule (not recorded which). Some clones in this sample may be carry-over from other donors' samples. This sequence joins TRBV27 and TRBJ1-2; 7 bases fit TRBD1. In DNA form, the CDR3 reads TGTGCCAGCAGACTTCAGGGGGACCAATTCTATGGCTACACCTTC. It encodes CASRLQGDQFYGYTF.